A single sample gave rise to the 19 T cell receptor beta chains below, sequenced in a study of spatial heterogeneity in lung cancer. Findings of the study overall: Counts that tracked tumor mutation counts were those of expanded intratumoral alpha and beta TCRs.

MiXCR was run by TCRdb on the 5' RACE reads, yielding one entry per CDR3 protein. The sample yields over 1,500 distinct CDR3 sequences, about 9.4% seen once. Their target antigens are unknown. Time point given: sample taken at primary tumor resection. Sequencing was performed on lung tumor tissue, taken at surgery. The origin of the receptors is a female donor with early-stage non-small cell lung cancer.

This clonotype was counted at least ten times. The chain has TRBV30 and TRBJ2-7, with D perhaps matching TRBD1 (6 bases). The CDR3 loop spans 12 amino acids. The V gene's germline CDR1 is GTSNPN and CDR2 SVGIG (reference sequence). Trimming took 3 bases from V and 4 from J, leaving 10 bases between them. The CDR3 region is CAWSGQGYEQYF. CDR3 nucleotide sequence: TGTGCCTGGAGCGGCCAGGGGTACGAGCAGTACTTC.

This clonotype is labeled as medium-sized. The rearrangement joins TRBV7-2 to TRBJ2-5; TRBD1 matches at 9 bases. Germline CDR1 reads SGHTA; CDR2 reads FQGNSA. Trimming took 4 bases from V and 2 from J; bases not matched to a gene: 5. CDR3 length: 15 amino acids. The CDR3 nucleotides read TGTGCCAGCAGCTCCGGACAGGGGCCTCAAGAGACCCAGTACTTC. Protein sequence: CASSSGQGPQETQYF.

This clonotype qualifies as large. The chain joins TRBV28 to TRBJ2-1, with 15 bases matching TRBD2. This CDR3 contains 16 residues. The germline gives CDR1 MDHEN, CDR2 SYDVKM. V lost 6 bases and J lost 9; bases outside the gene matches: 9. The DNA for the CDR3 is TGTGCCAGCAGCGCCCCTGGACTAGCGGGAGGGGTTGAGCAGTTCTTC. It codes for CASSAPGLAGGVEQFF.

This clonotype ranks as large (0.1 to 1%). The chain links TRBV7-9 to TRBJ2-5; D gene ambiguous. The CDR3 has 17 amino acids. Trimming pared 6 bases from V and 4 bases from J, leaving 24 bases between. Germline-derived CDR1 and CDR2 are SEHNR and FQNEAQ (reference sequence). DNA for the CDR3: TGTGCCAGCAGTCCGACGCGAAGGTTCGGGCAAGGAGAGACCCAGTACTTC. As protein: CASSPTRRFGQGETQYF.

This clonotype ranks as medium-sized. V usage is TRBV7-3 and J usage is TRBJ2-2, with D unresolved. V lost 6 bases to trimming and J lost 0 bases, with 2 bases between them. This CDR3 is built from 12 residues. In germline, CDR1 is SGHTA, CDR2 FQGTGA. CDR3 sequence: CASRSNTGELFF. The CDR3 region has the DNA TGTGCCAGCAGGTCGAACACCGGGGAGCTGTTTTTT.

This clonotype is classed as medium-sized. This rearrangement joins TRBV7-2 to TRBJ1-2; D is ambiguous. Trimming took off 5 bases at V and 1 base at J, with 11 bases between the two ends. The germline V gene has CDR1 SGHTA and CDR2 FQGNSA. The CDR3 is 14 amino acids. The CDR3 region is CASSRGGGNYGYTF. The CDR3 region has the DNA TGTGCCAGCAGCCGAGGAGGCGGTAACTATGGCTACACCTTC.

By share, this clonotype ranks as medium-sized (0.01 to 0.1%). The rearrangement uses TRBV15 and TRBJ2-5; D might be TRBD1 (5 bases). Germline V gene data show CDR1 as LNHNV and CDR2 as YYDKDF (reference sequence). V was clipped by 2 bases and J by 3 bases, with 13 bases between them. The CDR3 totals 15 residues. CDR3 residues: CATSRTPDSKETQYF. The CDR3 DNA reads TGTGCCACCAGCAGAACGCCCGACAGTAAAGAGACCCAGTACTTC. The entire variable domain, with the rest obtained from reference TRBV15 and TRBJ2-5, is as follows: DAMVIQNPRYQVTQFGKPVTLSCSQTLNHNVMYWYQQKSSQAPKLLFHYYDKDFNNEADTPDNFQSRRPNTSFCFLDIRSPGLGDTAMYLCATSRTPDSKETQYFGPGTRLLVL.

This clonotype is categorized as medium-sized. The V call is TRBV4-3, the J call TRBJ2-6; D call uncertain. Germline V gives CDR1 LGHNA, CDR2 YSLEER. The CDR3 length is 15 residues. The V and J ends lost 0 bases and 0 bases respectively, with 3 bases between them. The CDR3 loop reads CASSQDISGANVLTF. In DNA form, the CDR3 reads TGCGCCAGCAGCCAAGACATCTCTGGGGCCAACGTCCTGACTTTC.

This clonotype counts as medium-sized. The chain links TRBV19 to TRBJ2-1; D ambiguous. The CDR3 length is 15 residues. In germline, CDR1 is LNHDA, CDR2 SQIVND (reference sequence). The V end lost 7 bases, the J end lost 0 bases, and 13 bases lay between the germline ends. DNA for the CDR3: TGTGCCAGTAAGGGCTTAAATAGCTCCTACAATGAGCAGTTCTTC. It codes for CASKGLNSSYNEQFF.

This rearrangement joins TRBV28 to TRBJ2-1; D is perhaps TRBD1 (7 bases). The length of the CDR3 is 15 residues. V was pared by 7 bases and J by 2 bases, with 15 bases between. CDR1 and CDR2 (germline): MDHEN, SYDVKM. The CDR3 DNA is TGTGCCAGCATCCCAGGGGGGCAGACCTACAATGAGCAGTTCTTC. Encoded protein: CASIPGGQTYNEQFF.

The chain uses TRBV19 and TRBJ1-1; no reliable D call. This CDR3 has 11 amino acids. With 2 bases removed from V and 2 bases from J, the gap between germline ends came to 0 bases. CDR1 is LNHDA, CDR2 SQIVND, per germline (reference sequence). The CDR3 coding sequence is TGTGCCAGTAGTATAAACACTGAAGCTTTCTTT. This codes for CASSINTEAFF.

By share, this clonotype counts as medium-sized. DNA for the CDR3: TGTGCCAGCACCATCTCAACGGGTAGTAGCACAGATACGCAGTATTTT. It yields the protein CASTISTGSSTDTQYF. The chain couples TRBV6-1 to TRBJ2-3, with D unresolved. CDR3 length: 16 residues. From germline, CDR1 is MNHNS and CDR2 SASEGT. V lost 7 bases and J 0 bases, leaving 17 bases between the germline ends.

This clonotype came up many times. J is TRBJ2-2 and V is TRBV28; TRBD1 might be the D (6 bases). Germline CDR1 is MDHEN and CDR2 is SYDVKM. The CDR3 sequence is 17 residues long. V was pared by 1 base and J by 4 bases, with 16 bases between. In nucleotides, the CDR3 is TGTGCCAGCAGTTTATCTGGAGGCAGGGGCGCCACCGGGGAGCTGTTTTTT. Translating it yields CASSLSGGRGATGELFF.

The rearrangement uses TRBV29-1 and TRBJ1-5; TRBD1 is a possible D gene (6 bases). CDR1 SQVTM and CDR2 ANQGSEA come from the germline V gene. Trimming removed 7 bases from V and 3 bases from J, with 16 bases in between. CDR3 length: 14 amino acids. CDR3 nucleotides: TGCAGCGCCATCGAAGGGGGGAACAATCAGCCCCAGCATTTT. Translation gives CSAIEGGNNQPQHF.

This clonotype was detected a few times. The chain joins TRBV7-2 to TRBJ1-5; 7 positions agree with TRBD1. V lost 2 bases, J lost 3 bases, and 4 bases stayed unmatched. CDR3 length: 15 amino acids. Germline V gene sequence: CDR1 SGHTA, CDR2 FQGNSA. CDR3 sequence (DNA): TGTGCCAGCAGCTTACAAGGGGGCCCCAATCAGCCCCAGCATTTT. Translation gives CASSLQGGPNQPQHF.

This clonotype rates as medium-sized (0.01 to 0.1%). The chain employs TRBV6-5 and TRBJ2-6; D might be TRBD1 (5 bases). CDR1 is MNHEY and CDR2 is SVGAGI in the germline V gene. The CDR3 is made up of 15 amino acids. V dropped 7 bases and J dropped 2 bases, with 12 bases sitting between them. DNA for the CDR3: TGTGCCAGCAACAACCGACAGACTGGGGCCAACGTCCTGACTTTC. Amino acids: CASNNRQTGANVLTF.

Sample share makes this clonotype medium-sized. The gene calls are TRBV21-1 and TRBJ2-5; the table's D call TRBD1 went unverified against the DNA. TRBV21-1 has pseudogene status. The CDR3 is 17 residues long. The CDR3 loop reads CASSKDRYRGPQETQYF. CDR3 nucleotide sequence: TGTGCCAGCAGCAAAGATAGATACAGGGGGCCTCAAGAGACCCAGTACTTC.

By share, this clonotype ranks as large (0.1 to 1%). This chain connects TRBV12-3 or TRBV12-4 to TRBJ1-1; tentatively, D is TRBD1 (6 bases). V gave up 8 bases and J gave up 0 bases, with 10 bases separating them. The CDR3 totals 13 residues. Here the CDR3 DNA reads TGTGCCAGCGGGGGGGGCGTGAACACTGAAGCTTTCTTT. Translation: CASGGGVNTEAFF.

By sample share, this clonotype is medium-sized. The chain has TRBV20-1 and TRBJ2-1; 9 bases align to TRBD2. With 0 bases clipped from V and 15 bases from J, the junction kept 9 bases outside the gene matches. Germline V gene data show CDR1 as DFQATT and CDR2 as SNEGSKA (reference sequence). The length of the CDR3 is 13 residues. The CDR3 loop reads CSARESSGDPLFF. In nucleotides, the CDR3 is TGCAGTGCTAGAGAATCTAGCGGGGACCCCTTGTTCTTC.